One sample yielded the 30 T cell receptor beta chains listed below, sequenced in a study of shared clonotypes between healthy human individuals. Profiling relied on immunoSEQ multiplex PCR, and the TCRdb table lists in-frame clones only, not all of them. There are 1.5 million to 1.9 million clones in the sample; approximately 98% occur only once, and 0.4% to 0.55% lies in the top ten. Sequenced sample: naive CD4+ T cells sorted from blood. Stated subset: CD45RA+ positively selected. These receptors were taken from a young man in good health.

The genes are TRBV18 and TRBJ2-1, with no clear D. Germline CDR1 and CDR2: KGHSH and LQKENI. This CDR3 has 13 residues. V lost 2 bases and J 6 bases, leaving 8 bases between the germline ends. CDR3 protein: CASSPGTTNEQFF. The CDR3 DNA reads TGTGCCAGCTCACCAGGCACGACCAATGAGCAGTTCTTC.

The CDR3, as DNA: TGTGCCAGCACCCCTACCCATCTAGCGGGTGAGCAGTACTTC. Translated, it gives CASTPTHLAGEQYF. The rearrangement links TRBV2 to TRBJ2-7; 8 nucleotides align to TRBD2. The CDR3 spans 14 residues. V was clipped by 7 bases and J by 7 bases; unmatched bases: 12. Per the germline V gene, CDR1 is SNHLY and CDR2 is FYNNEI.

This chain uses TRBV6-4 with TRBJ2-1; D possibly corresponds to TRBD2 (5 bases). Germline V lookup: CDR1 MRHNA, CDR2 SNTAGT. This CDR3 is 19 amino acids long. The ends were cut back, 0 bases at V and 3 bases at J, with 21 bases in the middle. CDR3 DNA sequence: TGTGCCAGCAGTGACTCGAAGACGGGAAGCTCCTCTAGCTACAATGAGCAGTTCTTC. It codes for CASSDSKTGSSSSYNEQFF.

The chain recombines TRBV14 with TRBJ1-1, with 7 bases identical to TRBD1. The CDR3 loop spans 16 amino acids. CDR1 and CDR2 (germline): SGHDN, FVKESK. V gave up 4 bases and J gave up 1 base; unmatched junction bases: 9. The CDR3 DNA is TGTGCCAGCAGCCCCCCCGCCGGGACAGCGAACACTGAAGCTTTCTTT. Translation: CASSPPAGTANTEAFF.

The rearrangement links TRBV9 to TRBJ2-1; D is unresolved. The ends were cut back, 9 bases at V and 4 bases at J, with 14 bases in the middle. The CDR3 contains 13 residues. Germline V CDR1 and CDR2: SGDLS, YYNGEE. The DNA of the CDR3 is TGTGCCACCTCCCCCGGGCTGTACAATGAGCAGTTCTTC. This sequence encodes CATSPGLYNEQFF.

The V gene is TRBV7-2, the J gene TRBJ2-1; TRBD2 is a possible D gene (6 bases). The CDR3 has 15 residues. V lost 5 bases to trimming and J lost 10 bases, with 21 bases between them. CDR1 SGHTA and CDR2 FQGNSA come from the germline V gene. CDR3 coding DNA: TGTGCCAGCAGCCATACTAGCAGACGAGATCAGGAGCAGTTCTTC. The encoded protein is CASSHTSRRDQEQFF. Drawing the rest from reference TRBV7-2 and TRBJ2-1, the complete variable domain is GAGVSQSPSNKVTEKGKDVELRCDPISGHTALYWYRQSLGQGLEFLIYFQGNSAPDKSGLPSDRFSAERTGGSVSTLTIQRTQQEDSAVYLCASSHTSRRDQEQFFGPGTRLTVL.

V usage is TRBV7-2 and J usage is TRBJ2-1; 8 nucleotides agree with TRBD2. V gave up 3 bases and J gave up 8 bases; unmatched junction bases: 6. This CDR3 is 14 amino acids long. The germline gives CDR1 SGHTA, CDR2 FQGNSA. CDR3 sequence (DNA): TGTGCCAGCAGCTTTACTAGCGGTGTCGATGAGCAGTTCTTC. Amino acid sequence: CASSFTSGVDEQFF.

The chain couples TRBV28 to TRBJ2-3; D remains ambiguous. CDR3 size: 13 residues. The germline V and J ends were trimmed by 5 bases and 1 base, with 7 bases remaining between them. Germline loops: CDR1 MDHEN, CDR2 SYDVKM. The CDR3 region is CASSLEGTDTQYF. The DNA for the CDR3 is TGTGCCAGCAGTCTCGAGGGCACAGATACGCAGTATTTT.

The rearrangement joins TRBV15 to TRBJ1-5, with 8 bases aligning to TRBD1. Looked up from germline, CDR1 is LNHNV and CDR2 is YYDKDF (reference sequence). The CDR3 totals 13 residues. The V and J ends lost 6 bases and 6 bases, in that order; junction bases with no gene match: 4. The CDR3 nucleotides are TGTGCCACCAGAGCGGACAGGGTTCAGCCCCAGCATTTT. It codes for CATRADRVQPQHF.

The chain couples TRBV4-3 to TRBJ2-1; D is possibly TRBD1 (7 bases). The V and J ends lost 3 bases and 4 bases respectively, with 13 bases between them. CDR1 and CDR2 (germline): LGHNA, YSLEER. This CDR3 has 15 amino acids. The CDR3 sequence: CASSQGGQLYNEQFF. The DNA for the CDR3 is TGCGCCAGCAGCCAGGGGGGACAGTTATACAATGAGCAGTTCTTC.

The rearrangement uses TRBV11-2 and TRBJ1-4; D is possibly TRBD1 (5 bases). The CDR3 is 14 amino acids. V dropped 5 bases and J dropped 8 bases, with 15 bases sitting between them. The V gene's germline CDR1 is SGHAT and CDR2 FQNNGV. The CDR3 loop reads CASSPGRDGEKLFF. CDR3 sequence (DNA): TGTGCCAGCAGCCCTGGGAGGGACGGGGAAAAACTGTTTTTT.

This sequence joins TRBV19 and TRBJ2-3, with no clear D. Germline lookup yields CDR1 LNHDA and CDR2 SQIVND (reference sequence). V lost 4 bases, J lost 3 bases, and 17 bases lay in between. The CDR3 consists of 16 residues. This CDR3 is CASSTTGPKSTDTQYF. CDR3 DNA sequence: TGTGCCAGTAGTACAACCGGGCCCAAATCAACAGATACGCAGTATTTT. The variable domain in full, with the rest retrieved from reference TRBV19 and TRBJ2-3, is DGGITQSPKYLFRKEGQNVTLSCEQNLNHDAMYWYRQDPGQGLRLIYYSQIVNDFQKGDIAEGYSVSREKKESFPLTVTSAQKNPTAFYLCASSTTGPKSTDTQYFGPGTRLTVL.

The count of this clone is one. Other nucleotide sequences from this sample produce the same CDR3. The V and J genes are TRBV5-6 and TRBJ2-5; D not resolved. Germline V CDR1 and CDR2: SGHDT, YYEEEE. The length of the CDR3 is 11 residues. V was pared by 3 bases and J by 1 base, with 1 base between. The CDR3: CASSSQETQYF. CDR3 DNA: TGTGCCAGCAGCTCCCAAGAGACCCAGTACTTC. Full variable domain (remainder filled in from reference TRBV5-6 and TRBJ2-5): DAGVTQSPTHLIKTRGQQVTLRCSPKSGHDTVSWYQQALGQGPQFIFQYYEEEERQRGNFPDRFSGHQFPNYSSELNVNALLLGDSALYLCASSSQETQYFGPGTRLLVL.

The V call is TRBV19, the J call TRBJ1-1; 10 nucleotides align to TRBD1. Trimming at V came to 1 base and at J to 7 bases, leaving 6 bases not matched to a gene. Germline V gene sequence: CDR1 LNHDA, CDR2 SQIVND (reference sequence). The CDR3 runs to 15 residues. CDR3 DNA: TGTGCCAGTAGTATAGGTGGGACAGGGGCGATTGAAGCTTTCTTT. Residues: CASSIGGTGAIEAFF.

The chain couples TRBV7-9 to TRBJ2-1; D possibly uses TRBD1 or TRBD2 (5 bases each). The CDR3 consists of 13 residues. In germline, CDR1 is SEHNR, CDR2 FQNEAQ (reference sequence). Deletions cut 5 bases from V and 13 bases from J, with 18 bases between. CDR3 bases: TGTGCCAGCAGCCCAAATACGGGACGCGACCAGTTCTTC. Translating it yields CASSPNTGRDQFF. Full variable domain (rest looked up from reference TRBV7-9 and TRBJ2-1): DTGVSQNPRHKITKRGQNVTFRCDPISEHNRLYWYRQTLGQGPEFLTYFQNEAQLEKSRLLSDRFSAERPKGSFSTLEIQRTEQGDSAMYLCASSPNTGRDQFFGPGTRLTVL.

CDR3 DNA sequence: TGTGCCAGCAGTTCCGGAGGACAGGGTAAATTTTACGAGCAGTACTTC. Protein sequence: CASSSGGQGKFYEQYF. V usage is TRBV28 and J usage is TRBJ2-7, with TRBD1 identical over 8 bases. V lost 4 bases to trimming and J lost 4 bases; unmatched junction nucleotides: 12. The CDR3 extends over 16 amino acids. Germline assignment: CDR1 MDHEN and CDR2 SYDVKM.

This clone appeared a single time. The J gene is TRBJ1-1, the V gene TRBV28; tentatively, D is TRBD1 (6 bases). V lost 5 bases and J lost 1, with 14 bases in between. Germline CDR1 is MDHEN and CDR2 is SYDVKM. The CDR3 covers 15 residues. CDR3 protein: CASSEAGAENTEAFF. CDR3 nucleotides: TGTGCCAGCAGTGAGGCAGGGGCCGAGAACACTGAAGCTTTCTTT.

CDR3 bases: TGTGCCAGCAGCTTAGCGGCCGCCGGGGAGCTGTTTTTT. Protein: CASSLAAAGELFF. The gene calls are TRBV11-3 and TRBJ2-2; D remains unclear. Germline values: CDR1 SGHNT, CDR2 YENEEA. The CDR3 is made up of 13 amino acids. Trimming stripped 1 base from V and 6 bases from J, with 6 bases between.

The gene calls are TRBV28 and TRBJ1-1, with D maybe TRBD1 (5 bases). The V gene lost 5 bases and the J gene lost 3 bases, with 28 bases spanning the gap. In germline, CDR1 is MDHEN, CDR2 SYDVKM. This CDR3 has 19 residues. The CDR3 coding sequence is TGTGCCAGCAGTACATCACTCCCGTGGTATGGACGGGGCGACACTGAAGCTTTCTTT. Its translation is CASSTSLPWYGRGDTEAFF.

This sequence joins TRBV28 and TRBJ1-5; 9 bases agree with TRBD1. Trimming removed 6 bases from V and 5 bases from J; junction bases left unmatched: 8. The CDR3 totals 15 residues. CDR1 and CDR2 (germline): MDHEN, SYDVKM. CDR3 residues: CASRMRDRVDQPQHF. The CDR3 DNA sequence: TGTGCCAGCAGGATGAGGGACAGGGTGGATCAGCCCCAGCATTTT.

The chain couples TRBV18 to TRBJ1-3, with TRBD1 identical over 7 bases. Germline V gene sequence: CDR1 KGHSH, CDR2 LQKENI. The V and J ends lost 1 base and 0 bases, in that order; junction bases with no gene match: 6. This CDR3 is built from 17 residues. CDR3 in DNA: TGTGCCAGCTCACCACTCGGGACAGATAGCTCTGGAAACACCATATATTTT. The encoded protein is CASSPLGTDSSGNTIYF.

V and J are TRBV19 and TRBJ1-2; D remains unclear. V was cut by 5 bases and J by 4 bases, with 5 bases left in between. Germline CDR1 and CDR2: LNHDA and SQIVND (reference sequence). The CDR3 extends over 11 amino acids. Here the CDR3 DNA reads TGTGCCAGTAGTTACGGCTATGGCTACACCTTC. Translated: CASSYGYGYTF. Based on the CDR3 plus reference TRBV19 and TRBJ1-2, the full variable domain is DGGITQSPKYLFRKEGQNVTLSCEQNLNHDAMYWYRQDPGQGLRLIYYSQIVNDFQKGDIAEGYSVSREKKESFPLTVTSAQKNPTAFYLCASSYGYGYTFGSGTRLTVV.

The V gene is TRBV5-6, the J gene TRBJ1-1; D is possibly TRBD1 (6 bases). Germline CDR1 SGHDT, CDR2 YYEEEE. V gave up 3 bases and J gave up 4 bases, with 19 bases separating them. The CDR3 consists of 16 residues. CDR3 amino acids: CASSWGAGDSSTEAFF. The CDR3 DNA reads TGTGCCAGCAGCTGGGGGGCAGGGGACTCGTCCACTGAAGCTTTCTTT. The full variable domain, completed using reference TRBV5-6 and TRBJ1-1, is DAGVTQSPTHLIKTRGQQVTLRCSPKSGHDTVSWYQQALGQGPQFIFQYYEEEERQRGNFPDRFSGHQFPNYSSELNVNALLLGDSALYLCASSWGAGDSSTEAFFGQGTRLTVV.

Of note for this clone: At the DNA level, this CDR3 is encoded by other sequences in the same sample as well. The chain has TRBV9 and TRBJ2-1; D gene unclear. Trimming took off 3 bases at V and 5 bases at J, with 3 bases between the two ends. This CDR3 contains 11 residues. The V gene's germline CDR1 is SGDLS and CDR2 YYNGEE. The CDR3 nucleotides are TGTGCCAGCAGCGGTAACAATGAGCAGTTCTTC. It codes for CASSGNNEQFF.

CDR3 coding DNA: TGTGCCAGCAGTGTCGGACAGGGGGCTTCCGACGGCTACACCTTC. Translated, it gives CASSVGQGASDGYTF. The chain uses TRBV6-1 and TRBJ1-2; 11 positions agree with TRBD1. This CDR3 comprises 15 residues. Germline trimming cut 4 bases from V and 8 bases from J; bases unmatched to any gene: 9. Germline V gene lookup returns CDR1 MNHNS and CDR2 SASEGT.

The J gene is TRBJ1-1, the V gene TRBV19; no reliable D call. Trimming left V 5 bases short and J 2 bases short, with 12 bases between. This CDR3 spans 14 amino acids. CDR1 and CDR2 from the germline V gene are LNHDA and SQIVND (reference sequence). CDR3 protein: CASSPGTSNTEAFF. CDR3 DNA: TGTGCCAGTAGTCCGGGAACAAGTAACACTGAAGCTTTCTTT.

The V gene is TRBV12-2, the J gene TRBJ1-5; the D call of TRBD1 is as the table states it, not checked on the DNA. TRBV12-2 is termed a pseudogene. This CDR3 has 16 residues. CDR3 residues: CASRSRQGSDNQPQHF. The CDR3 DNA follows: TGTGCAAGTCGCTCAAGGCAGGGATCTGACAATCAGCCCCAGCATTTT.

This clone was seen more than once but under ten times. The chain has TRBV12-5 and TRBJ1-2; D call uncertain. The germline V gene encodes CDR1 LGHNT and CDR2 FRNRAP. The CDR3 extends over 13 amino acids. Trimming took 6 bases from V and 3 from J, leaving 11 bases between them. This CDR3 reads CASGLDGYYGYTF. DNA of the CDR3: TGTGCTAGTGGCCTCGACGGATACTATGGCTACACCTTC. Together with reference TRBV12-5 and TRBJ1-2, the CDR3 gives the full variable domain: DARVTQTPRHKVTEMGQEVTMRCQPILGHNTVFWYRQTMMQGLELLAYFRNRAPLDDSGMPKDRFSAEMPDATLATLKIQPSEPRDSAVYFCASGLDGYYGYTFGSGTRLTVV.

A remark on this clone: Other DNA variants within this sample encode the same CDR3. The V gene is TRBV2, the J gene TRBJ1-4, with D unresolved. Germline V gives CDR1 SNHLY, CDR2 FYNNEI. Trimming pared 4 bases from V and 8 bases from J, leaving 5 bases between. The CDR3 spans 11 residues. CDR3 DNA sequence: TGTGCCAGCAGTGTGATGGAAAAACTGTTTTTT. It specifies CASSVMEKLFF.

The chain combines TRBV10-1 with TRBJ2-2, with 7 bases fitting TRBD1. The CDR3 length is 14 residues. V lost 10 bases, J lost 1 base, and 6 bases stayed unmatched. CDR1 is WNHNN, CDR2 SYGVQD, per germline (reference sequence). This chain's CDR3 is CATQGQRNTGELFF. The CDR3 DNA reads TGCGCCACACAGGGACAGAGGAACACCGGGGAGCTGTTTTTT.